The T cell receptor (beta chain) described here comes from a study of blood T cell repertoires in COVID-19 (dated by TCRdb to 2020 to 2021). With respect to the entire study: Samples from collaborators originated in the United States, Italy and Spain and spanned both the acute and convalescent phases of COVID-19. Samples were obtained from the ongoing ImmuneRACE study (first 160 participants) and from 1,254 subjects provided by 6 global collaborators. Subjects who had been exposed to COVID-19, were actively infected with it, or had recovered from it provided the deeply sampled blood TCRbeta repertoires that made up the dataset. The prospective study material was composed of cDNA or gDNA derived from T cells, B-cell-depleted T cells, or PBMCs. A freely available public database, intended as a resource for researchers studying the immune response to SARS-CoV-2, is where the repertoires were released. Where available, HLA class I and class II types were obtained from metadata supplied by the sample provider rather than from assay-based typing. Sample metadata almost always included a de-identified subject ID, COVID-19 status, age in years and sex. Study-wide findings and limitations: Clinical and demographic metadata were provided uncurated, with the amount varying by source and participant.

TCRbeta CDR3 regions were amplified from genomic DNA using the immunoSEQ Assay, a bias-controlled multiplex PCR. Concerning the study's data processing: The number of nucleated cells in each sample was estimated by amplification of reference gene primers within the assay. Sequence reads were collapsed and filtered to measure the absolute abundance of every unique TCRbeta CDR3 rearrangement. For each sample, productive Simpson clonality was calculated as the square root of Simpson's diversity index over productive rearrangements. In TCRdb, the immuneACCESS table is reduced to in-frame sequences with V and J assigned. These tables do not hold every clone; where another copy was compared, an unresolved V gene accounts for under half, and the others remain unexplained. V, J and clone size derive from that table, while D and trimming were established from the DNA sequence. For this sample the table gives 230,000 or so clones, of which approximately 82% were detected only once. Approximately 9% of the sample is held by the ten biggest clonotypes.

Note on this clone: Its target antigen remains unknown. No quality values exist for individual bases; no much larger clone is one base distant.

The collaborating institutions used their own protocols to collect whole blood in K2EDTA tubes. For TCRbeta analysis, collaborators shipped samples in one of three forms: frozen whole blood, isolated PBMCs, or DNA extracted from either of those sample types. For CDR1 and CDR2, the germline V gene lists SGHDT and YYEEEE. The CDR3 numbers 14 residues from cysteine through phenylalanine. CDR3 DNA is the only sequence kept; it has 42 bases, read in frame from the first base. V is cut by 4 bases and J by 5 bases, and the space between the germline ends is 15 bases. This TCR derives from a man aged 40-55 years with active or convalescent COVID-19. The sequence links TRBV5-6 to TRBJ1-2; a tentative D match to TRBD1 spans 6 bases. Sequencing was carried out using peripheral blood. Here is the DNA: TGTGCCAGCAGCCTAAGGGACAACGAATATGGCTACACCTTC. It translates as CASSLRDNEYGYTF.